Below, one T cell receptor beta chain is given with its context. Its antigen is still unknown. Sorting gave populations that all exceeded 95% purity. The entry originates in a study of beta chain features in type 1 diabetes. About the research overall: The patients were much like the healthy donors in age, gender and cell yields. Findings and limits, study-wide: TCRB CDR3s from Type 1 diabetes patients were moderately but significantly shorter in all four CD4+ subsets. TCRB repertoires of naive, central memory and Treg cells appeared more similar among patients than among healthy donors.

Expressed TCRB transcripts were sequenced, since all the RNA that had been isolated was reverse transcribed. The table came from immunoSEQ multiplex PCR; TCRdb's copy has only in-frame clones and leaves some out. Altogether roughly 380,000 clones are present, around 20% being singletons, with the ten largest covering approximately 0.041%. The V gene end was trimmed by 3 bases and the J gene end by 4 bases; junction bases not matched to a gene: 9. The CDR3 is 16 amino acids. Germline CDR1 reads SGDLS; CDR2 reads YYNGEE. The sample consisted of naive CD4+ T cells from blood. This rearrangement joins TRBV9 to TRBJ2-5; 10 bases line up with TRBD2. This clonotype was sampled from a young woman in good health. The CDR3 sequence is CASSAASGGGGETQYF. CDR3 bases: TGTGCCAGCAGCGCCGCGAGCGGGGGGGGTGGAGAGACCCAGTACTTC.